This T cell receptor beta chain was identified during a study of blood T cell repertoires in COVID-19. V gave up 4 bases and J gave up 8 bases, with 9 bases separating them. The CDR3 extends over 12 amino acids. Germline assignment: CDR1 SGDLS and CDR2 YYNGEE. All exposed participants met a person with COVID-19 within 2 weeks before entering the study. Original analysis: Reference gene primer amplification gave nucleated cell count estimates. The assay was immunoSEQ multiplex PCR, and TCRdb's table has in-frame clones only and misses some. The DNA was the basis for D and trimming; V, J and clone size are from that table. Of about 280,000 clones listed, 80% to 85% are singletons.

Specimen: PBMCs or T cells enriched from blood (not recorded which). The receptor's source is a man in his forties who had been exposed to COVID-19. The rearrangement uses TRBV9 and TRBJ2-2; D is uncertain. CDR3 DNA: TGTGCCAGCAGCCACGTTCAGGGGGAGCTGTTTTTT. The encoded protein is CASSHVQGELFF.